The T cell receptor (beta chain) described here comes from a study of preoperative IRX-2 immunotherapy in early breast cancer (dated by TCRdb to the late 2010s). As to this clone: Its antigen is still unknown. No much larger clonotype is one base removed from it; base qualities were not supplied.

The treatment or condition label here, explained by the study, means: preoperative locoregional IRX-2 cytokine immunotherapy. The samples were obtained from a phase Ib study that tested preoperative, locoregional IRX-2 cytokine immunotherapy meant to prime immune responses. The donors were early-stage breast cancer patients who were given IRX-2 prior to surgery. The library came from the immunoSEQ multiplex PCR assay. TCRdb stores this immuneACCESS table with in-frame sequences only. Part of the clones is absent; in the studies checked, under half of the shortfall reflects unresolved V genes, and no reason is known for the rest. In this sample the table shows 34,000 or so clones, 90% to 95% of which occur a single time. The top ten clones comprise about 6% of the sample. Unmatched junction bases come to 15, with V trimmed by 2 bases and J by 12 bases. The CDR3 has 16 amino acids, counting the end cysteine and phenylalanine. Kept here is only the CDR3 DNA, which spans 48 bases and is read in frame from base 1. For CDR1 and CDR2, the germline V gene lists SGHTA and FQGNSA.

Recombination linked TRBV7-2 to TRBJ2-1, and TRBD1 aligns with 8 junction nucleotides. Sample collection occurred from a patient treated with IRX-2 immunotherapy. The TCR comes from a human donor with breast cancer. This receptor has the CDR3 CASSLTGTGGFGGQFF. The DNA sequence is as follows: TGTGCCAGCAGCTTAACCGGGACAGGAGGTTTTGGTGGGCAGTTCTTC. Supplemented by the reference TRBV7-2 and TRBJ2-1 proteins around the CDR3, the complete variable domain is GAGVSQSPSNKVTEKGKDVELRCDPISGHTALYWYRQSLGQGLEFLIYFQGNSAPDKSGLPSDRFSAERTGGSVSTLTIQRTQQEDSAVYLCASSLTGTGGFGGQFFGPGTRLTVL.